This T cell receptor beta chain is drawn from a study of cytomegalovirus exposure and HLA in healthy donors. Whole-study findings and limits: Association of a missense DCLRE1C variant with TCR beta V- and J-gene trimming was reported in a later analysis. The investigators catalogued 150 or so TCR beta chains as cytomegalovirus-associated.

Concerning this clone: Its antigen is not identified.

The CDR3 is 15 residues long. V lost 7 bases to trimming and J lost 3 bases, with 16 bases between them. PCR primers comprised 60 Vbeta and 13 Jbeta primers. The method was immunoSEQ multiplex PCR; TCRdb's version includes in-frame clones alone and lacks a portion of them. The sample has 120,000 or so clones; about four fifths are singletons. The rearrangement joins TRBV6-7 to TRBJ2-4; TRBD2 is a possible D gene (6 bases). TRBV6-7 is flagged as an ORF with uncertain function. The receptor's source is a woman between 40 and 55 years old in good health and CMV-seropositive. Sequencing was performed on PBMCs. The CDR3 spells CASNHRAGGKNIQYF. Here the CDR3 DNA reads TGTGCCAGCAATCATCGGGCCGGGGGCAAAAACATTCAGTACTTC.